The TCR beta chain described here comes from a study of metastatic and nonmetastatic thyroid tumors. Only a few counts were recorded for this clone. Its antigen is not known. This specimen includes other DNA sequences encoding the same CDR3. TCRdb reassembled clones from the PCR reads with MiXCR. The table has approximately 15,000 clones, 20% to 25% seen once; the top ten hold around a fifth. All patients were untreated before thyroid surgery. Findings and limits, study-wide: When malignant thyroid tumors were compared with benign nodules, TCR beta diversity was reportedly significantly higher in the malignant tumors. This held in both blood and tumor samples.

Per germline, CDR1 MGHDK and CDR2 SYGVNS. With V trimmed by 4 bases and J by 4 bases, 4 bases remained unmatched. The CDR3 runs to 14 residues. The sequence derives from a female donor with papillary thyroid cancer or a benign thyroid nodule (not recorded which). Some clones in this sample may be carry-over from other donors' samples. Sample: adjacent normal tissue. The rearrangement uses TRBV25-1 and TRBJ2-7; TRBD1 agrees at 10 bases. In DNA form, the CDR3 reads TGTGCCAGCAGTGCGGACAGGGGGGCATACGAGCAGTACTTC. It yields the protein CASSADRGAYEQYF.